This T cell receptor beta chain was recorded in a study of blood T cell repertoires in COVID-19. Overall study: The United States, Italy and Spain provided the acute and convalescent COVID-19 samples. PBMCs, B-cell-depleted T cells, or T cells provided the cDNA or gDNA that made up the material.

Produced via immunoSEQ multiplex PCR; TCRdb's table is partial and in-frame only. The sample has approximately 90,000 clones; 60% to 85% are singletons. The germline V and J ends were trimmed by 0 bases and 0 bases, with 10 bases remaining between them. CDR3 length equals 16 residues. The V gene's germline CDR1 is SGHDT and CDR2 YYEEEE. The J gene is TRBJ1-3, the V gene TRBV5-6; D call uncertain. The sequenced material came from peripheral blood. This sequence was found in a human donor in a cohort sampled during active COVID-19. This chain's CDR3 is CASSLDRVSSGNTIYF. The CDR3 bases are TGTGCCAGCAGCTTGGATCGGGTCAGCTCTGGAAACACCATATATTTT.